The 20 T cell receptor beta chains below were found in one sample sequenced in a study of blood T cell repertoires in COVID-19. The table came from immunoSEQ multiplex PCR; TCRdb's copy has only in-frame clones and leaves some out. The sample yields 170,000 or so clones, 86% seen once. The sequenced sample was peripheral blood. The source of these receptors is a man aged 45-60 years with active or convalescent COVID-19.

The chain's CDR3 is CARTGGDPYEQYF. The CDR3 DNA is TGCGCCAGGACAGGGGGCGATCCTTACGAGCAGTACTTC. The V call is TRBV5-1, the J call TRBJ2-7; 10 bases are a match to TRBD1. J gave up 4 bases and V 8 bases, and 6 bases lay outside the gene matches. This CDR3 contains 13 residues. Germline V gene lookup returns CDR1 SGHRS and CDR2 YFSETQ.

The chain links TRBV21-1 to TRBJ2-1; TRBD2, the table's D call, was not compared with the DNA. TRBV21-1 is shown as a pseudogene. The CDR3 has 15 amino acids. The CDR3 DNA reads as TGTGCCAGCAGCAAAGGGGGTAGCGGGCACAATGAGCAGTTCTTC. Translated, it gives CASSKGGSGHNEQFF.

The CDR3 DNA sequence: TGTGCCAGCAGTTTGGGCAACAAACTGTTTTTT. The encoded protein is CASSLGNKLFF. The chain joins TRBV12-3 or TRBV12-4 to TRBJ1-4; no firm D call. The V gene lost 3 bases and the J gene lost 11 bases, with 7 bases spanning the gap. There are 11 residues in the CDR3.

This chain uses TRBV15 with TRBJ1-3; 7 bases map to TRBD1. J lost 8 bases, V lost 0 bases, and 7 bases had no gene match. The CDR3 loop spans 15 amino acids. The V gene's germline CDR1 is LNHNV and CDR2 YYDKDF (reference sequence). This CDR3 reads CATSRETGLRDTIYF. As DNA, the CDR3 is TGTGCCACCAGCAGAGAGACAGGGTTGAGGGACACCATATATTTT.

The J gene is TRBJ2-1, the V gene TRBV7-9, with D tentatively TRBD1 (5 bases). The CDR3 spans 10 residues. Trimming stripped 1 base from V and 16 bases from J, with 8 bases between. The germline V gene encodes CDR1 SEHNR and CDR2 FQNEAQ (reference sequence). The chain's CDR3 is CASSLEGLFF. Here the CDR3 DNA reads TGTGCCAGCAGCTTAGAGGGGCTATTCTTC. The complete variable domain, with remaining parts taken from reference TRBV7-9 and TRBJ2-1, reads DTGVSQNPRHKITKRGQNVTFRCDPISEHNRLYWYRQTLGQGPEFLTYFQNEAQLEKSRLLSDRFSAERPKGSFSTLEIQRTEQGDSAMYLCASSLEGLFFGPGTRLTVL.

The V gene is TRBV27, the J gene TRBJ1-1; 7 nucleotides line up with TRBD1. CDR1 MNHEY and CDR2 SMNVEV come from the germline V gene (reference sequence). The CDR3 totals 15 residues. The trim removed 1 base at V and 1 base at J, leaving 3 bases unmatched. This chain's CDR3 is CASSLWGQTNTEAFF. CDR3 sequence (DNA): TGTGCCAGCAGTTTATGGGGACAGACGAACACTGAAGCTTTCTTT.

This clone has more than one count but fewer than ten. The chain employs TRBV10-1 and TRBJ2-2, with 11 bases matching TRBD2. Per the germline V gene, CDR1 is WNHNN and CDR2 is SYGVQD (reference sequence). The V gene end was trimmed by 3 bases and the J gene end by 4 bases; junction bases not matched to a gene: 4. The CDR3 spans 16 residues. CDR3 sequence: CASSEGLAGGTGELFF. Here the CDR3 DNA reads TGCGCCAGCAGTGAAGGGCTAGCGGGAGGCACCGGGGAGCTGTTTTTT.

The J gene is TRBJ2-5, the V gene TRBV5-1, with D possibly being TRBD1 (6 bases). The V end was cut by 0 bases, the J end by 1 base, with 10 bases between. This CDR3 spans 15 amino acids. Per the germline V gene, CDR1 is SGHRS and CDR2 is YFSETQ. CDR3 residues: CASSLVGHSQETQYF. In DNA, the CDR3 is TGCGCCAGCAGCTTGGTGGGACACAGCCAAGAGACCCAGTACTTC.

CDR3 region: CASSQELMGGSNTGELFF. In DNA form, the CDR3 reads TGTGCCAGCAGCCAAGAGCTCATGGGCGGGTCGAACACCGGGGAGCTGTTTTTT. V is TRBV4-2 and J is TRBJ2-2; D is possibly TRBD2 (5 bases). The CDR3 consists of 18 residues. V shed 0 bases and J shed 0 bases, with 14 bases lying between them. From germline, CDR1 is LGHNA and CDR2 YNFKEQ.

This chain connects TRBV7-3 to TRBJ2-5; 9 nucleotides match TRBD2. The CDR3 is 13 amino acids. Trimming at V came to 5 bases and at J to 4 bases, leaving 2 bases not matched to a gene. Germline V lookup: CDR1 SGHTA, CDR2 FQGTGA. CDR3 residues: CASSPTSGETQYF. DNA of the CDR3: TGTGCCAGCAGCCCGACTAGCGGAGAGACCCAGTACTTC.

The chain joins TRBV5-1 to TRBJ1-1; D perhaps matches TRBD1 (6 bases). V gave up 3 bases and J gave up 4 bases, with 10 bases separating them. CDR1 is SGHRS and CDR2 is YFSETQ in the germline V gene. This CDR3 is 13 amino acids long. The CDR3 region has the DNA TGCGCCAGCAGCTGGCAGGGGCGCACTGAAGCTTTCTTT. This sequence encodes CASSWQGRTEAFF.

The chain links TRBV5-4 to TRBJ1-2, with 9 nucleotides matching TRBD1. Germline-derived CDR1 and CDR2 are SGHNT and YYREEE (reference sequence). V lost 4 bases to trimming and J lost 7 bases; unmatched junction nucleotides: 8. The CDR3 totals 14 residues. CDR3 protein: CASSTPGQGPGYTF. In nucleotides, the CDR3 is TGTGCCAGCAGCACGCCGGGACAGGGACCTGGCTACACCTTC.

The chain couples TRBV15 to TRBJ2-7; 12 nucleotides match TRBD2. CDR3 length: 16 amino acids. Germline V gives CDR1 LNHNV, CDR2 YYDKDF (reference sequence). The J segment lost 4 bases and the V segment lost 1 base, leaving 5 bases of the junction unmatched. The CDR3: CATSRGGTSGSYEQYF. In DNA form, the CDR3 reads TGTGCCACCAGCAGAGGAGGGACTAGCGGGTCGTACGAGCAGTACTTC. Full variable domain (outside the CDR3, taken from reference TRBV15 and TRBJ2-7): DAMVIQNPRYQVTQFGKPVTLSCSQTLNHNVMYWYQQKSSQAPKLLFHYYDKDFNNEADTPDNFQSRRPNTSFCFLDIRSPGLGDTAMYLCATSRGGTSGSYEQYFGPGTRLTVT.

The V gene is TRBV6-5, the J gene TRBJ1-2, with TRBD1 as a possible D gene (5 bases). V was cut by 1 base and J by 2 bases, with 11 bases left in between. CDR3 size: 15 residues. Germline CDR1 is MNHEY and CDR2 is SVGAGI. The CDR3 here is CASSYYNDRNYGYTF. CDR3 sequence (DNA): TGTGCCAGCAGTTACTACAACGACAGAAACTATGGCTACACCTTC.

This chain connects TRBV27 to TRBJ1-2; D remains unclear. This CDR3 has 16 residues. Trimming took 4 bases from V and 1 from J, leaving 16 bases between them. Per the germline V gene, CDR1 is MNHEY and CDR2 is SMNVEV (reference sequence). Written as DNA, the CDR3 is TGTGCCAGCAGTTCTAGTCTGCTAGCGAATAACTATGGCTACACCTTC. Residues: CASSSSLLANNYGYTF.

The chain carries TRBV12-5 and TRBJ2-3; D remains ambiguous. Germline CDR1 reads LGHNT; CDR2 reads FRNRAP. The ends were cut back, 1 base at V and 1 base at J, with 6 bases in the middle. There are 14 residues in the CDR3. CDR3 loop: CASGLGLGTDTQYF. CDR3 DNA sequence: TGTGCTAGTGGTTTGGGACTCGGCACAGATACGCAGTATTTT. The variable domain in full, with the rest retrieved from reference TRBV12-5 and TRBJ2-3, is DARVTQTPRHKVTEMGQEVTMRCQPILGHNTVFWYRQTMMQGLELLAYFRNRAPLDDSGMPKDRFSAEMPDATLATLKIQPSEPRDSAVYFCASGLGLGTDTQYFGPGTRLTVL.

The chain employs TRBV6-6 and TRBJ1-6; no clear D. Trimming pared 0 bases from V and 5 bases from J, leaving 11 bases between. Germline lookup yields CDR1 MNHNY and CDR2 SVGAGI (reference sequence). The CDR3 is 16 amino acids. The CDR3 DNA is TGTGCCAGCAGTTACTCGAGGCGGGCCGATAATTCACCCCTCCACTTT. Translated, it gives CASSYSRRADNSPLHF.

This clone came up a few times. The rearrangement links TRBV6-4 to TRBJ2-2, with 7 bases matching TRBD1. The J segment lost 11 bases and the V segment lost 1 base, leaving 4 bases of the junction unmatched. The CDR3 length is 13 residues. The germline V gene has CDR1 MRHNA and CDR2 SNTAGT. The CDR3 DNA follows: TGTGCCAGCAGTGACTGGTCAGGGGGAGAGCTGTTTTTT. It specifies CASSDWSGGELFF.

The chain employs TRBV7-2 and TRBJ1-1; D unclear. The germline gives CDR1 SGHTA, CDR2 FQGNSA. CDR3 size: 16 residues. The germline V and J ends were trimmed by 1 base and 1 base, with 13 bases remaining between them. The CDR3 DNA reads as TGTGCCAGCAGCTTAGAAATGTCCGGGAGGAACACTGAAGCTTTCTTT. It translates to CASSLEMSGRNTEAFF.

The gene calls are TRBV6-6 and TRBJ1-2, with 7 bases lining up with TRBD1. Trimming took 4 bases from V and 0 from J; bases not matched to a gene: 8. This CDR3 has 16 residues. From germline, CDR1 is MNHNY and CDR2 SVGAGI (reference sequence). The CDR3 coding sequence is TGTGCCAGCAGTTCTACCCGGGACAGATCTAACTATGGCTACACCTTC. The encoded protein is CASSSTRDRSNYGYTF.